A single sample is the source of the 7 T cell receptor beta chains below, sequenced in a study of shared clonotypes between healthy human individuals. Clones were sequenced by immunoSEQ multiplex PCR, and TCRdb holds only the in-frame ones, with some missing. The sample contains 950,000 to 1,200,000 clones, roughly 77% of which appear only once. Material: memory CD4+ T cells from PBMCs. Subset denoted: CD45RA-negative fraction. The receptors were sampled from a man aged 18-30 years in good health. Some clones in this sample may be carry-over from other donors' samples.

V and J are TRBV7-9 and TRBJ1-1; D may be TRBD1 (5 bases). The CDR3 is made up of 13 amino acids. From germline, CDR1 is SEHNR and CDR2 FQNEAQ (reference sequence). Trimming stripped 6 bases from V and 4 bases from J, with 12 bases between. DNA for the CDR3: TGTGCCAGCAGGAGGTCCGGGGGCACTGAAGCTTTCTTT. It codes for CASRRSGGTEAFF.

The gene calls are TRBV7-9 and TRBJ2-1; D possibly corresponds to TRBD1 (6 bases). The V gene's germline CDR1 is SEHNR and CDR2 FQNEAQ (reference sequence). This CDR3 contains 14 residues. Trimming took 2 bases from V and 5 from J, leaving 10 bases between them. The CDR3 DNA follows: TGTGCCAGCAGCTTAACAGGGAGCCACAATGAGCAGTTCTTC. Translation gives CASSLTGSHNEQFF.

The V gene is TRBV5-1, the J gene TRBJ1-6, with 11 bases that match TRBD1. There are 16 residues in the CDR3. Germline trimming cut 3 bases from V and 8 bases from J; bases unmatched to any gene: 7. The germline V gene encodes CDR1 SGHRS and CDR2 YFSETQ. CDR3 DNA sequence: TGCGCCAGCAGCTCCCCCGGGACAGGGGGATATTCACCCCTCCACTTT. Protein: CASSSPGTGGYSPLHF.

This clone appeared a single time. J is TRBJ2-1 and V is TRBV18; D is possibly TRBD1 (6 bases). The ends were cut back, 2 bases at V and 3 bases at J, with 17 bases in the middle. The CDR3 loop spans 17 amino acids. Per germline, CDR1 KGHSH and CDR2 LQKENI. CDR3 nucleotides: TGTGCCAGCTCACCATTGTCCCGGACAGTCGGCTACAATGAGCAGTTCTTC. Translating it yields CASSPLSRTVGYNEQFF.

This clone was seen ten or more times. The CDR3 sequence is CASIEGPFNYGYTF. The CDR3 nucleotides are TGTGCCAGCATAGAGGGCCCCTTTAACTATGGCTACACCTTC. V usage is TRBV28 and J usage is TRBJ1-2; unclear D gene. The CDR3 has 14 residues. Germline CDR1 and CDR2: MDHEN and SYDVKM. With 7 bases removed from V and 1 base from J, the gap between germline ends came to 13 bases.

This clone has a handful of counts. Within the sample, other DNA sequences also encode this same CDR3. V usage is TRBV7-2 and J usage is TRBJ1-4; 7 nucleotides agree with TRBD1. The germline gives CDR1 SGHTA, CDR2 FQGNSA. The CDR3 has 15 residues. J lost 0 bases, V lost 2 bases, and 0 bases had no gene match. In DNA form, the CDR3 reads TGTGCCAGCAGCTTAACAGGGGCAACTAATGAAAAACTGTTTTTT. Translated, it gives CASSLTGATNEKLFF.

CDR3 nucleotides: TGTGCCAGCAGCCTCTGGACTAGCGGGAGTTATATCCAGTATTTT. Translated, it gives CASSLWTSGSYIQYF. V gene TRBV7-2 combines with J gene TRBJ2-3; TRBD2 matches 13 bases. Losses at the gene ends were 5 bases for V and 12 bases for J; bases not matched to a gene: 11. This CDR3 has 15 residues. From germline, CDR1 is SGHTA and CDR2 FQGNSA.